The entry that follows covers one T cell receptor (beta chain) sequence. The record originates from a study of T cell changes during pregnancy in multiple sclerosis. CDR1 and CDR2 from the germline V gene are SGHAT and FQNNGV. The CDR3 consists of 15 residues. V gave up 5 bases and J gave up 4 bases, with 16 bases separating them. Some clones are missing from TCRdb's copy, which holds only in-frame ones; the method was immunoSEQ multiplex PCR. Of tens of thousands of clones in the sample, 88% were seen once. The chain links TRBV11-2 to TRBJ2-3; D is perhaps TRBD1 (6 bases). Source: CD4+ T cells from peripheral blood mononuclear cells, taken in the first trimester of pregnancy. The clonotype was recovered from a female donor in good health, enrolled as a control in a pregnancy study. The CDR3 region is CASSLQGLGSDTQYF. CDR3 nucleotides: TGTGCCAGCAGCCTACAGGGTCTTGGGTCAGATACGCAGTATTTT.